This T cell receptor beta chain was sequenced during a study of cytomegalovirus exposure and HLA in healthy donors. On this clone: Its antigen is not identified.

CDR3 length: 14 amino acids. After removal of 2 bases from V and 2 bases from J, the junction contained 2 bases not matched to a gene. From germline, CDR1 is SGHDT and CDR2 YYEEEE. Broader study findings: Other equally common chains were less clonally expanded than HLA-associated TCR beta chains, a later analysis showed. Roughly uniform depth of sequencing across donors was assumed in presence/absence analyses.

It was with 60 Vbeta and 13 Jbeta primers that the PCR ran. Using immunoSEQ multiplex PCR, the repertoire was profiled, and TCRdb retains in-frame clones only, with some absent. Among 85,000 to 100,000 clones, roughly 80% were seen once, and the ten largest hold about 7%. The clonotype originates from a man aged 45-65 years in good health and CMV-seropositive. Material: PBMCs. This chain joins TRBV5-6 and TRBJ2-7, with TRBD1 identical over 9 bases. The CDR3 DNA reads TGTGCCAGCAGCTTTGGGACAGGGCCCTACGAGCAGTACTTC. This encodes CASSFGTGPYEQYF.